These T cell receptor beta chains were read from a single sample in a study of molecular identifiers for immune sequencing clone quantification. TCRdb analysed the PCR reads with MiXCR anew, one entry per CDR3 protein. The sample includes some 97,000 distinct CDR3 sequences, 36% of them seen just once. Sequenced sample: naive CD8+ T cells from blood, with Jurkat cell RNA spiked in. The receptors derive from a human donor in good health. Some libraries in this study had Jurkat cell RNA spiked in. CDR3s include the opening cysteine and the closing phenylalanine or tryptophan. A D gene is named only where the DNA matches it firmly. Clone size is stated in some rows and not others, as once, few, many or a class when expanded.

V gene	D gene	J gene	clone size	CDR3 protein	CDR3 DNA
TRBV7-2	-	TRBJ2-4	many	CASSTSGTVAKNIQYF	TGTGCCAGCAGCACGTCGGGGACGGTAGCCAAAAACATTCAGTACTTC
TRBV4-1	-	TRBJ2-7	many	CASSQGRGTEQYF	TGCGCCAGCAGCCAAGGAAGGGGTACCGAGCAGTACTTC
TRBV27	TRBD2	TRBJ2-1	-	CASRLAGGPHNAQFF	TGTGCCAGCAGGCTAGCGGGAGGCCCCCACAATGCGCAGTTCTTC
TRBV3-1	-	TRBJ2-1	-	CASSPGAALWQFF	TGTGCCAGCAGCCCCGGGGCCGCGCTTTGGCAGTTCTTC
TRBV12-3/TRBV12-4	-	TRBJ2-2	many	CASRPRGTGELFF	TGTGCCAGCAGACCCCGAGGGACCGGGGAGCTGTTTTTT
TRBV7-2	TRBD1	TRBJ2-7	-	CASSPDRGSYEQYF	TGTGCCAGCAGCCCAGACAGGGGCTCCTACGAGCAGTACTTC
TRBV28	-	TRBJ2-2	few	CASSFRGSNTGELFF	TGTGCCAGCAGTTTTAGGGGCTCGAACACCGGGGAGCTGTTTTTT
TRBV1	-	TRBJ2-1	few	CTSSQVLAGSYNEQFF	TGCACCAGCAGCCAGGTTCTAGCGGGAAGTTACAATGAGCAGTTCTTC
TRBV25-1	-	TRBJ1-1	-	CASSATNRVVAFF	TGTGCCAGCAGCGCCACCAACAGGGTTGTAGCTTTCTTT
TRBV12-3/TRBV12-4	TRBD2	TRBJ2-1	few	CASRGEFGNEQFF	TGTGCCAGTCGGGGGGAGTTTGGCAATGAGCAGTTCTTC
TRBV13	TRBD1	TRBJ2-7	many	CASSLARDSAYEQYF	TGTGCCAGCAGCTTAGCCCGGGACAGTGCCTACGAGCAGTACTTC
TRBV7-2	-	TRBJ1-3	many	CASSHRDLSGNTIYF	TGTGCCAGCAGCCACCGGGACCTCTCTGGAAACACCATATATTTT
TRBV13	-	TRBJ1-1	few	CASSPGTHDEAFF	TGTGCCAGCAGCCCCGGGACGCATGACGAAGCTTTCTTT
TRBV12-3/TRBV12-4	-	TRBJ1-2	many	CASSPEPANYGYTF	TGTGCCAGCAGCCCCGAGCCAGCTAACTATGGCTACACCTTC
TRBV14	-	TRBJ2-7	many	CASSHGPTWEQYF	TGTGCCAGCAGCCACGGACCGACCTGGGAGCAGTACTTC
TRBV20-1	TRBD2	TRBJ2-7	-	CSARDPEREADEQYF	TGCAGTGCTAGAGATCCCGAGCGGGAGGCAGACGAGCAGTACTTC
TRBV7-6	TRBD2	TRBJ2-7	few	CASSRPTSGENEQYF	TGTGCCAGCAGCCGCCCGACTAGCGGGGAGAACGAGCAGTACTTC
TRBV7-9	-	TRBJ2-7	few	CASSNTRVGHEQYF	TGTGCCAGCAGCAATACCCGCGTAGGGCACGAGCAGTACTTC
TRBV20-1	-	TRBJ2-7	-	CSATNYEQYF	TGCAGTGCAACCAACTACGAGCAGTACTTC
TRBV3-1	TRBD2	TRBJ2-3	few	CASSLWTSGSTDTQYF	TGTGCCAGCAGCCTCTGGACTAGCGGAAGCACAGATACGCAGTATTTT
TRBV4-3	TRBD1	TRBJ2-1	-	CASSQDRGHYNEQFF	TGCGCCAGCAGCCAGGACAGGGGACACTACAATGAGCAGTTCTTC
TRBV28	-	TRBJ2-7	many	CASSTPGTYEQYF	TGTGCCAGCAGCACCCCGGGTACTTACGAGCAGTACTTC
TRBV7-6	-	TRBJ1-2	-	CASSPLFTRESNGYTF	TGTGCCAGCAGCCCCCTTTTTACCCGGGAGAGCAATGGCTACACCTTC
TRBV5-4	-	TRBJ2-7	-	CASSHGAGEQYF	TGTGCCAGCAGCCACGGGGCGGGGGAGCAGTACTTC
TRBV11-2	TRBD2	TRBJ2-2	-	CASSPGLAGFGELFF	TGTGCCAGCAGCCCGGGACTAGCGGGATTCGGGGAGCTGTTTTTT
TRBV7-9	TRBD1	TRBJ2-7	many	CASSPGGDEQYF	TGTGCCAGCAGCCCAGGGGGAGACGAGCAGTACTTC
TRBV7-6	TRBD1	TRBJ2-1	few	CASSFRDSSYNEQFF	TGTGCCAGCAGCTTCCGGGACAGCTCCTACAATGAGCAGTTCTTC
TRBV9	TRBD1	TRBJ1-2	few	CASSGGGTGLGYGYTF	TGTGCCAGCAGCGGAGGGGGCACCGGACTGGGCTATGGCTACACCTTC
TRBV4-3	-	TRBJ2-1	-	CASSQDLWGSYSEQFF	TGCGCCAGCAGCCAAGATCTTTGGGGATCCTACAGTGAGCAGTTCTTC
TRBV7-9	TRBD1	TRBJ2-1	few	CASSHVNRGHEQFF	TGTGCCAGCAGCCACGTCAACAGGGGGCATGAGCAGTTCTTC
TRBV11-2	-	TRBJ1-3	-	CASSPPFETGNTIYF	TGTGCCAGCAGCCCCCCCTTTGAGACTGGAAACACCATATATTTT
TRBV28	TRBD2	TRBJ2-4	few	CASSAFPGLAGGGKNIQYF	TGTGCCAGCAGTGCTTTCCCCGGACTAGCGGGAGGGGGCAAAAACATTCAGTACTTC
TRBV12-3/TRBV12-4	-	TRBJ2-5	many	CASSFWGQETQYF	TGTGCCAGCAGTTTCTGGGGTCAAGAGACCCAGTACTTC
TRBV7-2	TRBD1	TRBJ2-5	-	CASSRPRDRVLETHYF	TGTGCCAGCAGCCGCCCCCGGGACAGGGTTTTAGAGACCCATTACTTC
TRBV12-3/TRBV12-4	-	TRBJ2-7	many	CASSLGGPYEQYF	TGTGCCAGCAGTTTGGGCGGACCCTACGAGCAGTACTTC
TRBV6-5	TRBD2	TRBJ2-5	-	CASSAIAGGPETQYF	TGTGCCAGCAGTGCGATAGCGGGAGGGCCAGAGACCCAGTACTTC
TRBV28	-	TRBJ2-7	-	CASTLGVGMAYEQYF	TGTGCCAGCACCCTCGGGGTCGGAATGGCCTACGAGCAGTACTTC
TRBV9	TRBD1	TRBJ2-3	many	CASSVHRDRADTQYF	TGTGCCAGCAGCGTACACCGGGACAGGGCGGATACGCAGTATTTT
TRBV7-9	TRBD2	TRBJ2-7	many	CASSLREGYEQYF	TGTGCCAGCAGCTTACGGGAGGGCTACGAGCAGTACTTC
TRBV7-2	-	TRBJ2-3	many	CASSASTDTQYF	TGTGCCAGCAGCGCAAGCACAGATACGCAGTATTTT
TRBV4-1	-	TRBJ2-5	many	CASSQEAQETQYF	TGCGCCAGCAGCCAAGAAGCCCAAGAGACCCAGTACTTC
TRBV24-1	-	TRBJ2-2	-	CATSDFLPGRMNTGELFF	TGTGCCACCAGTGATTTTCTTCCGGGACGGATGAACACCGGGGAGCTGTTTTTT
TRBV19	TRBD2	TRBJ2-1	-	CASSIGLAGVNEQFF	TGTGCCAGTAGTATTGGACTAGCGGGAGTCAATGAGCAGTTCTTC
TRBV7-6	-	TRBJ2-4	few	CASSLSPGRDKNIQYF	TGTGCCAGCAGCTTAAGTCCTGGCAGAGATAAAAACATTCAGTACTTC
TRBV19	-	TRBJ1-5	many	CASSIGTQPQHF	TGTGCCAGTAGTATAGGAACCCAGCCCCAGCATTTT
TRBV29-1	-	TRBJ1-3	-	CSVEDRESRASGNTIYF	TGCAGCGTTGAAGATCGAGAGAGCAGGGCCTCTGGAAACACCATATATTTT
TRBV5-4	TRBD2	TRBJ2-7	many	CASSPPRTSGATYEQYF	TGTGCCAGCAGCCCTCCACGTACTAGCGGAGCAACCTACGAGCAGTACTTC
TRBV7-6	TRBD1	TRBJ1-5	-	CASSVAGGVGQPQHF	TGTGCCAGCAGCGTCGCAGGGGGAGTGGGTCAGCCCCAGCATTTT
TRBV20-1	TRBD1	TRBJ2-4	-	CSARALNRGPQYF	TGCAGTGCTAGAGCCCTAAACAGGGGCCCCCAGTACTTC
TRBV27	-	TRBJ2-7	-	CASSLPDSYEQYF	TGTGCCAGCAGTTTGCCCGACTCCTACGAGCAGTACTTC
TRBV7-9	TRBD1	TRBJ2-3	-	CAISLSDRAGADTQYF	TGTGCCATCAGCTTATCAGACAGGGCGGGCGCAGATACGCAGTATTTT
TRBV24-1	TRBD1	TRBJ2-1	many	CATSWTGDYNEQFF	TGTGCCACCAGCTGGACAGGGGACTACAATGAGCAGTTCTTC
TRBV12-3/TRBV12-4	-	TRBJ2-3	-	CASSLEDSQYF	TGTGCCAGCAGCCTCGAGGATTCGCAGTATTTT
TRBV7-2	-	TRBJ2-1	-	CASSFWGNNEQFF	TGTGCCAGCAGCTTTTGGGGGAACAATGAGCAGTTCTTC
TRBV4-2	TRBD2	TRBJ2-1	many	CASSQRASGRANNEQFF	TGTGCCAGCAGCCAAAGGGCTAGCGGGAGGGCCAACAATGAGCAGTTCTTC
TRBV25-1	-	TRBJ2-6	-	CASSLTTLAGANVLTF	TGTGCCAGCAGTTTAACCACACTCGCTGGAGCCAACGTCCTGACTTTC
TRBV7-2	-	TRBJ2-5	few	CASSIGVRASQETQYF	TGTGCCAGCAGCATTGGGGTGAGGGCCTCGCAAGAGACCCAGTACTTC
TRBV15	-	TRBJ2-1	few	CATSRGNEQFF	TGTGCCACCAGCAGGGGTAATGAGCAGTTCTTC
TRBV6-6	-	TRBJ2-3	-	CASSSVDTQYF	TGTGCCAGCAGTTCTGTAGATACGCAGTATTTT